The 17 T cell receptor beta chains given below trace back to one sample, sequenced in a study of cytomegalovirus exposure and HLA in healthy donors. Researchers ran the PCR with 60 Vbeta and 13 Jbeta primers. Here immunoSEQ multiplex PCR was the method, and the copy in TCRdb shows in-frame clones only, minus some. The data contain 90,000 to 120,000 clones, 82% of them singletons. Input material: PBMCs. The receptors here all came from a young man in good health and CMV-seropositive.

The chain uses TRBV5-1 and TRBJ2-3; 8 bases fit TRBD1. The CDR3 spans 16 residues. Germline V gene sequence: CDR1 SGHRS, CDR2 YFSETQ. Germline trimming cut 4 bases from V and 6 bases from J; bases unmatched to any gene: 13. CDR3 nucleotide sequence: TGCGCCAGCAGCAGTTCGGGACAGGCTTCTTTGGATACGCAGTATTTT. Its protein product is CASSSSGQASLDTQYF.

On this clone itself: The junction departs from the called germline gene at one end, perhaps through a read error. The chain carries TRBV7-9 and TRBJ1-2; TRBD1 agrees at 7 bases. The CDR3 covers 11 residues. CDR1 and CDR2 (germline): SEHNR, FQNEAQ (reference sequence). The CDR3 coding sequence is TGTTCCAGCAGCCTTCGACAGGGACAATCCTTC. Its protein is CSSSLRQGQSF.

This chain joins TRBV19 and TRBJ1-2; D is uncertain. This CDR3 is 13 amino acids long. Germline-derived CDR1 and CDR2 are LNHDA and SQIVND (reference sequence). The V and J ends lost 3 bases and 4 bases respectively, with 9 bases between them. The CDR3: CASSIQDGYGYTF. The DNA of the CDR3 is TGTGCCAGTAGTATTCAGGATGGCTATGGCTACACCTTC.

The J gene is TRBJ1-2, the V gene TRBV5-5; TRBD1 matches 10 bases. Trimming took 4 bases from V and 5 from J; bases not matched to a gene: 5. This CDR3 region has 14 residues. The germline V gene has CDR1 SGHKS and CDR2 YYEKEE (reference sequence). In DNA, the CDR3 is TGTGCCAGCAGCATCGACAGGGGGCAATATGGCTACACCTTC. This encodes CASSIDRGQYGYTF.

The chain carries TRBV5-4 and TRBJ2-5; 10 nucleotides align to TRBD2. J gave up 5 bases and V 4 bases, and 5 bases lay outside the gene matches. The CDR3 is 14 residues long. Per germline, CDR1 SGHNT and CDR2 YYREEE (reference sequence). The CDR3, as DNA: TGTGCCAGCAGCCCTAGGACTAGCGGCGAGACCCAGTACTTC. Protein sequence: CASSPRTSGETQYF.

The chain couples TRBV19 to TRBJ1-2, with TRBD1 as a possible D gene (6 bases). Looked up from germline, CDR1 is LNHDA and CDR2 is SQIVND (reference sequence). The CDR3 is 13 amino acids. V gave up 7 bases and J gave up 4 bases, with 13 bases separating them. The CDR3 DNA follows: TGTGCCAGTAAATACAGGGTAACCTATGGCTACACCTTC. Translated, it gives CASKYRVTYGYTF.

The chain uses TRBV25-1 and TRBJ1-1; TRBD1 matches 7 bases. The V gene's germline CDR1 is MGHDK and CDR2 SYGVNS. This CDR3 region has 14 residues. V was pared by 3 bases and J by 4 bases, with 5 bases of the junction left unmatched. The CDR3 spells CASSESQGITEAFF. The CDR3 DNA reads TGTGCCAGCAGTGAGTCACAGGGGATCACTGAAGCTTTCTTT.

The CDR3 DNA follows: TGTGCCATCAGTGAGGTAGCCCCGGGGGGCTATGGCTACACCTTC. Translation gives CAISEVAPGGYGYTF. The chain combines TRBV10-3 with TRBJ1-2; maybe TRBD1 (5 bases). The CDR3 covers 15 residues. The germline V gene has CDR1 ENHRY and CDR2 SYGVKD. Trimming removed 2 bases at V and 4 bases at J, with 14 bases between.

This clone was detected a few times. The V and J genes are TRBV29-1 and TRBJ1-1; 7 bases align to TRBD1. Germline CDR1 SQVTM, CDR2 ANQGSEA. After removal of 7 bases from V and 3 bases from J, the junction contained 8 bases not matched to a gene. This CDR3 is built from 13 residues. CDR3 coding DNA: TGCAGCGCGTACAGGGGCGCGGACACTGAAGCTTTCTTT. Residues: CSAYRGADTEAFF.

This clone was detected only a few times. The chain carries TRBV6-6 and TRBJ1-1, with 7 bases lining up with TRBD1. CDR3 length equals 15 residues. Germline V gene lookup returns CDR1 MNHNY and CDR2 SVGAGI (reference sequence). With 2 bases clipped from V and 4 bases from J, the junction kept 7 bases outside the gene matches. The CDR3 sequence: CASSYQPGQITEAFF. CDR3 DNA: TGTGCCAGCAGTTACCAACCGGGACAGATCACTGAAGCTTTCTTT.

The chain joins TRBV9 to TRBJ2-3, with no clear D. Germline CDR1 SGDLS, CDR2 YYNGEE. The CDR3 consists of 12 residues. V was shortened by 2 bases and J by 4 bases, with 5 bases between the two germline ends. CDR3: CASSVRADTQYF. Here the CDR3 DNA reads TGTGCCAGCAGCGTCCGAGCAGATACGCAGTATTTT.

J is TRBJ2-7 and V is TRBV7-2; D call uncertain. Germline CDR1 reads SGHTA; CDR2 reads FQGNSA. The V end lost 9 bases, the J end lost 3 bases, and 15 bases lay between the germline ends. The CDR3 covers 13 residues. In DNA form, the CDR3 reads TGTGCCAGTTTACTAAGTCCTCTCTACGAGCAGTACTTC. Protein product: CASLLSPLYEQYF.

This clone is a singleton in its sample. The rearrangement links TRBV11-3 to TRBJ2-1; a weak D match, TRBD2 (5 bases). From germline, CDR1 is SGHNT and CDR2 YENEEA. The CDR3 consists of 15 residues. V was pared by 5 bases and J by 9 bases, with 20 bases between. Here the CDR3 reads CASSTEEGYSREQFF. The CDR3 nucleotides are TGTGCCAGCAGCACAGAAGAGGGCTACTCTCGTGAGCAGTTCTTC.

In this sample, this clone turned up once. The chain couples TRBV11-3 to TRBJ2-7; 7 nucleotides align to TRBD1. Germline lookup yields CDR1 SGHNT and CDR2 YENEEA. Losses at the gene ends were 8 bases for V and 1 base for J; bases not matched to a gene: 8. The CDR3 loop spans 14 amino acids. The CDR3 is CASGFTGVSYEQYF. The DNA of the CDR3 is TGTGCCAGCGGTTTCACAGGGGTATCCTACGAGCAGTACTTC.

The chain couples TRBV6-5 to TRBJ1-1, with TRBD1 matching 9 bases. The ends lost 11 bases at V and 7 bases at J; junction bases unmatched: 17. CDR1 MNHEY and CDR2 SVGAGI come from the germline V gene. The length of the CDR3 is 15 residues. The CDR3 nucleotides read TGTGCCGCAATCCCGGGACAGGGAGTGGGAGGTGAAGCTTTCTTT. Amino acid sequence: CAAIPGQGVGGEAFF.

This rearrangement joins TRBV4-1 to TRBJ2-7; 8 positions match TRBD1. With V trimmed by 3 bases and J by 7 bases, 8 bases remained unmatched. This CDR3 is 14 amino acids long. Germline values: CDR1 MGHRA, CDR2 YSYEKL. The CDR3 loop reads CASSQTGVVFEQYF. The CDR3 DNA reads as TGCGCCAGCAGCCAGACAGGGGTAGTGTTTGAGCAGTACTTC.

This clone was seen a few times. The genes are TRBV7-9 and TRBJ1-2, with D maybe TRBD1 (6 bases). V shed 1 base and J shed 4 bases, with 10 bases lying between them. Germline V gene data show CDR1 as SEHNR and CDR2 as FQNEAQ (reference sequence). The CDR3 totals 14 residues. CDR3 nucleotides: TGTGCCAGCAGCTTAGTGGGGGCTTTCTATGGCTACACCTTC. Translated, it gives CASSLVGAFYGYTF.